This T cell receptor (beta chain) was sequenced during a study of Graves' ophthalmopathy and Graves' hyperthyroidism. For the study at large: Ahead of any treatment, peripheral blood was obtained at the initial diagnosis.

CDR1 is ENHRY and CDR2 is SYGVKD in the germline V gene. After removal of 6 bases from V and 2 bases from J, the junction contained 4 bases not matched to a gene. The CDR3 runs 13 residues. This clonotype occurred many times. The sequenced template was RNA, covering the TCR beta CDR3 region. First-round RT-PCR relied on HTBI primers, and a second-round multiplex PCR came next. Each CDR3 protein is one row after TCRdb ran MiXCR on the multiplex PCR reads. In the table there are 500,000 to 700,000 distinct CDR3 sequences, about a fifth of which are singletons. The clonotype comes from a woman in her late teens or twenties with stable Graves' hyperthyroidism. Some clones in this sample may be carry-over from other donors' samples. The sequenced sample consisted of peripheral blood. This rearrangement joins TRBV10-3 to TRBJ2-7, with TRBD1 matching 7 bases. CDR3 sequence reads: CAIRGTDAYEQYF. Written as DNA, the CDR3 is TGTGCCATCAGGGGGACAGACGCCTACGAGCAGTACTTC.